The rows below give T cell receptor beta chains drawn from one sample of a study of cytomegalovirus exposure and HLA in healthy donors. Repertoires were generated with immunoSEQ multiplex PCR, while TCRdb's copy carries only in-frame clones and drops some. Here the sample table reports over 200,000 clones. Sequencing was done on a sample of PBMCs. These receptor sequences come from a woman under 40 in good health and CMV-seropositive. The CDR3 runs from the conserved cysteine through the conserved F or W. Each record gives: V gene, J gene, D gene, CDR3 length, CDR3 protein, CDR3 DNA. The D gene is left open where the match is weak.

V: TRBV18; J: TRBJ1-5; D: TRBD1; length: 16; CDR3: CASSPPAGQGVQPQHF; DNA: TGTGCCAGCTCACCACCGGCGGGACAGGGGGTTCAGCCCCAGCATTTT
V: TRBV5-1; J: TRBJ2-5; D: -; length: 14; CDR3: CASSKPGDSETQYF; DNA: TGCGCCAGCAGCAAACCGGGAGACTCAGAGACCCAGTACTTC
V: TRBV28; J: TRBJ2-7; D: -; length: 12; CDR3: CALGQQTHEQYF; DNA: TGTGCCCTGGGACAACAGACGCACGAGCAGTACTTC
V: TRBV6-5; J: TRBJ1-6; D: -; length: 14; CDR3: CASSYQGPGSPLHF; DNA: TGTGCCAGCAGTTACCAGGGGCCGGGATCACCCCTCCACTTT
V: TRBV18; J: TRBJ1-6; D: TRBD1; length: 16; CDR3: CASSARTGGYNSPLHF; DNA: TGTGCCAGCTCAGCCAGGACAGGGGGGTATAATTCACCCCTCCACTTT
V: TRBV5-1; J: TRBJ1-2; D: TRBD1; length: 13; CDR3: CASSPGTGNGYTF; DNA: TGCGCCAGCAGCCCCGGGACAGGGAATGGCTACACCTTC
V: TRBV6-6; J: TRBJ2-3; D: -; length: 15; CDR3: CASSSSTPSTDTQYF; DNA: TGTGCCAGCAGTTCCTCGACACCTAGCACAGATACGCAGTATTTT
V: TRBV6-5; J: TRBJ2-1; D: TRBD2; length: 15; CDR3: CASSYSPSGNNEQFF; DNA: TGTGCCAGCAGTTACTCTCCTAGCGGGAACAATGAGCAGTTCTTC
V: TRBV28; J: TRBJ1-4; D: TRBD1; length: 14; CDR3: CASSLQGAREKLFF; DNA: TGTGCCAGCAGCCTACAGGGGGCACGGGAAAAACTGTTTTTT
V: TRBV4-1; J: TRBJ2-3; D: -; length: 17; CDR3: CASSQDIEEVYTDTQYF; DNA: TGCGCCAGCAGCCAAGATATAGAGGAGGTCTACACAGATACGCAGTATTTT
V: TRBV2; J: TRBJ2-5; D: -; length: 14; CDR3: CASSERTTQETQYF; DNA: TGTGCCAGCAGTGAACGGACTACACAAGAGACCCAGTACTTC
V: TRBV5-6; J: TRBJ1-5; D: -; length: 15; CDR3: CASSLRDWSNQPQHF; DNA: TGTGCCAGCAGCTTGAGGGACTGGAGCAATCAGCCCCAGCATTTT
V: TRBV6-1; J: TRBJ1-5; D: TRBD1; length: 14; CDR3: CASSRGGEGQPQHF; DNA: TGTGCCAGCAGCCGAGGGGGCGAGGGTCAGCCCCAGCATTTT
V: TRBV4-3; J: TRBJ1-1; D: TRBD1; length: 19; CDR3: CASSQDKYVTGTLNTEAFF; DNA: TGCGCCAGCAGCCAAGATAAATACGTGACAGGGACTCTGAACACTGAAGCTTTCTTT
V: TRBV5-1; J: TRBJ2-7; D: TRBD2; length: 14; CDR3: CASSYSGGSYEQYF; DNA: TGCGCCAGCAGCTACTCGGGGGGCTCCTACGAGCAGTACTTC
V: TRBV5-1; J: TRBJ2-3; D: -; length: 14; CDR3: CASKGGALPDTQYF; DNA: TGCGCCAGCAAGGGGGGGGCACTTCCAGATACGCAGTATTTT
V: TRBV5-4; J: TRBJ2-7; D: -; length: 14; CDR3: CASSLGGSSYEQYF; DNA: TGTGCCAGCAGCTTGGGAGGGAGCTCCTACGAGCAGTACTTC
V: TRBV13; J: TRBJ1-5; D: -; length: 14; CDR3: CASTVGRQGQPQHF; DNA: TGTGCCAGCACCGTAGGGCGCCAGGGTCAGCCCCAGCATTTT
V: TRBV5-6; J: TRBJ1-5; D: -; length: 15; CDR3: CASSLNGISNQPQHF; DNA: TGTGCCAGCAGCTTGAATGGCATTAGCAATCAGCCCCAGCATTTT
V: TRBV19; J: TRBJ1-1; D: -; length: 12; CDR3: CASTQGNTEAFF; DNA: TGTGCCAGTACCCAGGGGAACACTGAAGCTTTCTTT
V: TRBV27; J: TRBJ2-7; D: -; length: 17; CDR3: CASSLGPLGATAYEQYF; DNA: TGTGCCAGCAGTTTGGGACCCTTGGGGGCGACAGCCTACGAGCAGTACTTC
V: TRBV6-1; J: TRBJ2-7; D: -; length: 14; CDR3: CASSPPGARNEQYF; DNA: TGTGCCAGCAGTCCTCCAGGGGCAAGGAACGAGCAGTACTTC
V: TRBV29-1; J: TRBJ2-7; D: TRBD2; length: 16; CDR3: CSGGGGVAGGSYEQYF; DNA: TGCAGCGGGGGTGGGGGAGTAGCGGGAGGATCCTACGAGCAGTACTTC
V: TRBV9; J: TRBJ2-7; D: TRBD2; length: 20; CDR3: CASSSAPGLAGGTRDYEQYF; DNA: TGTGCCAGCAGCTCCGCCCCGGGACTAGCGGGAGGGACTCGAGACTACGAGCAGTACTTC
V: TRBV7-2; J: TRBJ1-1; D: TRBD1; length: 12; CDR3: CASSAQGQRAFF; DNA: TGTGCCAGCAGCGCACAGGGACAGAGGGCTTTCTTT
V: TRBV6-7; J: TRBJ1-2; D: -; length: 15; CDR3: CASSYQCGHPYGYTF; DNA: TGTGCCAGCAGTTACCAGTGTGGCCACCCCTATGGCTACACCTTC
V: TRBV5-1; J: TRBJ2-2; D: -; length: 16; CDR3: CASSLAEQLRGRELFF; DNA: TGCGCCAGCAGCTTGGCGGAGCAGTTACGGGGAAGGGAGCTGTTTTTT
V: TRBV14; J: TRBJ2-2; D: TRBD2; length: 17; CDR3: CASSQTRGASGTGELFF; DNA: TGTGCCAGCAGCCAAACCCGGGGGGCTAGCGGGACCGGGGAGCTGTTTTTT
V: TRBV19; J: TRBJ1-3; D: -; length: 16; CDR3: CASSITRRDSGNTIYF; DNA: TGTGCCAGTAGTATAACCAGGAGGGACTCTGGAAACACCATATATTTT
V: TRBV5-4; J: TRBJ1-4; D: TRBD1; length: 16; CDR3: CASRPGGTGETEKLFF; DNA: TGTGCCAGCAGGCCCGGGGGGACAGGGGAAACTGAAAAACTGTTTTTT
V: TRBV6-1; J: TRBJ2-7; D: TRBD2; length: 18; CDR3: CASRERTSGGAGSYEQYF; DNA: TGTGCCAGCAGAGAACGGACTAGCGGGGGGGCCGGCTCCTACGAGCAGTACTTC
V: TRBV27; J: TRBJ2-3; D: TRBD1; length: 16; CDR3: CASSPGQGEHTDTQYF; DNA: TGTGCCAGCAGTCCCGGACAGGGGGAACACACAGATACGCAGTATTTT
V: TRBV7-2; J: TRBJ1-5; D: -; length: 15; CDR3: CASSLGGGRWQPQHF; DNA: TGTGCCAGCAGCCTAGGGGGGGGCCGATGGCAGCCCCAGCATTTT
V: TRBV6-1; J: TRBJ2-4; D: TRBD1; length: 15; CDR3: CASSPRDRGRGIQYF; DNA: TGTGCCAGCAGTCCCCGGGACAGGGGTCGTGGCATTCAGTACTTC
V: TRBV18; J: TRBJ1-4; D: TRBD1; length: 15; CDR3: CASSIRTGTNEKLFF; DNA: TGTGCCAGCTCAATTCGGACAGGAACGAATGAAAAACTGTTTTTT